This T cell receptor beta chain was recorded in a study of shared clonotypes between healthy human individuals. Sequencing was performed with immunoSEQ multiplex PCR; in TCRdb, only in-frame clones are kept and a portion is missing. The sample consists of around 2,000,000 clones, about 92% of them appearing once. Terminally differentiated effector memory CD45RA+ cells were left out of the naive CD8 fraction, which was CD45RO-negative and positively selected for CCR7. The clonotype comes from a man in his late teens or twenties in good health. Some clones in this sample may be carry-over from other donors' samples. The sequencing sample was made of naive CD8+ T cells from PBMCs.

The CDR3, as DNA: TGCGCCAGCAGCCAAGCCGACAGAAATTACGAGCAGTACTTC. Amino acid sequence: CASSQADRNYEQYF. The V and J genes are TRBV4-3 and TRBJ2-7, with D maybe TRBD1 (5 bases). Germline values: CDR1 LGHNA, CDR2 YSLEER. V was pared by 1 base and J by 4 bases, with 11 bases between. This CDR3 contains 14 residues.